Sequencing of this T cell receptor beta chain was carried out in a study of CD8 T cells in Susac syndrome. A quantity of about 0.5 to 1 ug RNA underwent reverse transcription using random hexamers. TCRdb reprocessed the immunoSEQ multiplex PCR reads via MiXCR and lists one record per CDR3 protein. The table records approximately 25,000 distinct CDR3 sequences, around 93% of them present only once. The germline gives CDR1 MNHEY, CDR2 SVGEGT. The CDR3 runs to 14 residues. V dropped 2 bases and J dropped 3 bases, with 11 bases sitting between them. The receptor's source is a human donor with Susac syndrome. Sequences were obtained from CD8+ T cells from PBMCs. The chain carries TRBV6-2 or TRBV6-3 and TRBJ2-7; TRBD1 might be the D (6 bases). Written as DNA, the CDR3 is TGTGCCAGCAGTTACCGGGACACACTCTACGAGCAGTACTTC. This translates into CASSYRDTLYEQYF.